This TCR beta chain was retrieved from a study of T cells in Graves' hyperthyroidism and ophthalmopathy. An absence of ophthalmopathy progression within 18 months meant stable Graves' hyperthyroidism. Exclusion followed for patients with uncontrolled infection, other autoimmune disease, pregnancy or lactation. What was amplified from RNA transcripts were TCR beta CDR3 regions. Initially, a first-round RT-PCR of the TCR CDR3 employed the HTBI primer set. One entry per CDR3 protein, called by TCRdb with MiXCR from the multiplex PCR reads. The data show a few hundred thousand distinct CDR3 sequences, about half seen once. This clonotype was counted a few times. Antigen unknown. Whole-study results and caveats: Most thyroid clonotypes expanded above 0.001 were also detected in blood. Median prediction lead before ophthalmopathy onset was roughly 6 months with the model.

The CDR3 length is 14 residues. V was pared by 7 bases and J by 4 bases, with 11 bases between. CDR1 SGHTA and CDR2 FQGNSA come from the germline V gene. The sequence was collected from a young woman with Graves' hyperthyroidism. This rearrangement joins TRBV7-2 to TRBJ1-6, with D possibly matching TRBD1 (6 bases). Sequencing was carried out using peripheral blood or thyroid tissue (not recorded which). The CDR3 nucleotides read TGTGCCAGCAATCCAGGGACATATAATTCACCCCTCCACTTT. Amino acid sequence: CASNPGTYNSPLHF.